The clone carrying this TCR beta chain was observed a few times. This sample was included in a study of T cells in Graves' hyperthyroidism and ophthalmopathy. Study-wide background: Sampling of peripheral blood happened at initial diagnosis, prior to any treatment.

The CDR3 consists of 14 residues. Germline V gene sequence: CDR1 DFQATT, CDR2 SNEGSKA (reference sequence). Template material for amplifying TCR beta CDR3 regions consisted of RNA transcripts. HTBI primers were used for first-round RT-PCR of the TCR CDR3. TCRdb re-called the multiplex PCR reads through MiXCR, storing one row per CDR3 protein. The repertoire holds hundreds of thousands of distinct CDR3 sequences, with around 16% as singletons. The sequence came from a woman in her twenties or thirties with Graves' hyperthyroidism. J is TRBJ2-5 and V is TRBV20-1; no clear D. Sequencing was carried out using blood. CDR3 coding DNA: TGCAGCCTTGAACGGCCTTCCGACCAAGAGACCCAGTACTTC. It encodes CSLERPSDQETQYF.